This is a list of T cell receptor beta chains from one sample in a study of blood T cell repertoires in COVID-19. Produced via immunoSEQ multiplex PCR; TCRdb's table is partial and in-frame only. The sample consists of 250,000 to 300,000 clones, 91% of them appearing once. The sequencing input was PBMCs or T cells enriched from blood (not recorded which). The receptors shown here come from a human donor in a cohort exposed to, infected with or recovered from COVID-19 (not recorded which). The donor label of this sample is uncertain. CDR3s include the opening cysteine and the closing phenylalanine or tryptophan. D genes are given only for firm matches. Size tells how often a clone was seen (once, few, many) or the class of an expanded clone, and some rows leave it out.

cdr3_aa: CASSTGPAYNSPLHF
cdr3_nt: TGTGCCAGTAGCACAGGACCTGCCTATAATTCACCCCTCCACTTT
cdr3_length: 15
d_call: .
j_call: TRBJ1-6
v_call: TRBV19
clone_size: .

cdr3_aa: CAWSVGRGYTF
cdr3_nt: TGTGCCTGGAGTGTGGGGAGGGGCTACACCTTC
cdr3_length: 11
d_call: .
j_call: TRBJ1-2
v_call: TRBV30
clone_size: .

cdr3_aa: CASSPSRGPLTEAFF
cdr3_nt: TGTGCCAGCTCACCGAGTAGGGGGCCATTAACTGAAGCTTTCTTT
cdr3_length: 15
d_call: TRBD1
j_call: TRBJ1-1
v_call: TRBV18
clone_size: once

cdr3_aa: CASSESEGSSGNTIYF
cdr3_nt: TGTGCCAGCAGTGAATCGGAAGGGAGCTCTGGAAACACCATATATTTT
cdr3_length: 16
d_call: .
j_call: TRBJ1-3
v_call: TRBV25-1
clone_size: .

cdr3_aa: CASSLDPGVTYEQYF
cdr3_nt: TGTGCCAGCAGCTTAGATCCGGGTGTAACCTACGAGCAGTACTTC
cdr3_length: 15
d_call: .
j_call: TRBJ2-7
v_call: TRBV11-2
clone_size: .

cdr3_aa: CAWSRDLGINEQFF
cdr3_nt: TGTGCCTGGAGCCGGGACTTAGGTATTAATGAGCAGTTCTTC
cdr3_length: 14
d_call: .
j_call: TRBJ2-1
v_call: TRBV30
clone_size: .

cdr3_aa: CASSITQQDQPQHF
cdr3_nt: TGTGCCAGTAGTATCACCCAACAGGATCAGCCCCAGCATTTT
cdr3_length: 14
d_call: .
j_call: TRBJ1-5
v_call: TRBV19
clone_size: .

cdr3_aa: CASRLGLAAGGELFF
cdr3_nt: TGTGCCAGCAGACTGGGACTAGCGGCGGGCGGGGAGCTGTTTTTT
cdr3_length: 15
d_call: TRBD2
j_call: TRBJ2-2
v_call: TRBV6-6
clone_size: .

cdr3_aa: CASKGAVSSYEQYF
cdr3_nt: TGTGCCAGTAAAGGGGCGGTGAGCTCCTACGAGCAGTACTTC
cdr3_length: 14
d_call: .
j_call: TRBJ2-7
v_call: TRBV19
clone_size: .

cdr3_aa: CASSPRNRSGREKLFF
cdr3_nt: TGTGCCAGTAGTCCCCGGAACCGATCAGGCCGTGAAAAACTGTTTTTT
cdr3_length: 16
d_call: .
j_call: TRBJ1-4
v_call: TRBV19
clone_size: .

cdr3_aa: CAIAPGFDYGYTF
cdr3_nt: TGTGCCATTGCGCCAGGGTTCGACTATGGCTACACCTTC
cdr3_length: 13
d_call: .
j_call: TRBJ1-2
v_call: TRBV10-3
clone_size: few

cdr3_aa: CASSPSRDRVPYNEQFF
cdr3_nt: TGTGCCAGCAGCCCGAGCCGGGACAGGGTCCCCTACAATGAGCAGTTCTTC
cdr3_length: 17
d_call: TRBD1
j_call: TRBJ2-1
v_call: TRBV7-9
clone_size: .

cdr3_aa: CATSDRTGGGGYTF
cdr3_nt: TGTGCCACCAGTGATAGGACAGGGGGCGGCGGCTACACCTTC
cdr3_length: 14
d_call: TRBD1
j_call: TRBJ1-2
v_call: TRBV24-1
clone_size: .

cdr3_aa: CASSLVQGDQPQHF
cdr3_nt: TGTGCCAGCAGCTTAGTCCAGGGGGATCAGCCCCAGCATTTT
cdr3_length: 14
d_call: TRBD1
j_call: TRBJ1-5
v_call: TRBV7-6
clone_size: few

cdr3_aa: CASGNGQVTEAFF
cdr3_nt: TGTGCCAGTGGGAATGGACAGGTTACTGAAGCTTTCTTT
cdr3_length: 13
d_call: TRBD1
j_call: TRBJ1-1
v_call: TRBV19
clone_size: .

cdr3_aa: CASSSARARGGPNTGELFF
cdr3_nt: TGTGCCAGCAGCTCGGCCAGGGCGCGGGGGGGCCCCAACACCGGGGAGCTGTTTTTT
cdr3_length: 19
d_call: TRBD2
j_call: TRBJ2-2
v_call: TRBV11-2
clone_size: .

cdr3_aa: CASSLVLGDTQYF
cdr3_nt: TGTGCCAGCAGCTTAGTTCTCGGAGATACGCAGTATTTT
cdr3_length: 13
d_call: .
j_call: TRBJ2-3
v_call: TRBV11-2
clone_size: once

cdr3_aa: CASRGHLASTDTQYF
cdr3_nt: TGTGCCAGCAGGGGACATCTTGCTAGCACAGATACGCAGTATTTT
cdr3_length: 15
d_call: .
j_call: TRBJ2-3
v_call: TRBV7-9
clone_size: .

cdr3_aa: CASSPGTSGGAWTQYF
cdr3_nt: TGTGCCAGCAGCCCCGGGACTAGCGGGGGGGCCTGGACCCAGTACTTC
cdr3_length: 16
d_call: TRBD2
j_call: TRBJ2-5
v_call: TRBV5-4
clone_size: .

cdr3_aa: CALRGGAYNEQFF
cdr3_nt: TGTGCCCTAAGAGGGGGGGCTTACAATGAGCAGTTCTTC
cdr3_length: 13
d_call: .
j_call: TRBJ2-1
v_call: TRBV24-1
clone_size: .

cdr3_aa: CASSPWTGGAAEAFF
cdr3_nt: TGTGCCAGCAGTCCATGGACAGGGGGCGCGGCTGAAGCTTTCTTT
cdr3_length: 15
d_call: TRBD1
j_call: TRBJ1-1
v_call: TRBV28
clone_size: few

cdr3_aa: CASSQYRGSPAGYTF
cdr3_nt: TGTGCCAGCAGCCAATACAGGGGGTCCCCGGCTGGCTACACCTTC
cdr3_length: 15
d_call: TRBD1
j_call: TRBJ1-2
v_call: TRBV14
clone_size: .

cdr3_aa: CATSSNRGVHGYTF
cdr3_nt: TGTGCCACCAGCAGTAACAGGGGTGTCCATGGCTACACCTTC
cdr3_length: 14
d_call: TRBD1
j_call: TRBJ1-2
v_call: TRBV15
clone_size: .

cdr3_aa: CASSPRTVDYEQYF
cdr3_nt: TGTGCCAGTAGCCCCCGAACCGTAGACTACGAGCAGTACTTC
cdr3_length: 14
d_call: .
j_call: TRBJ2-7
v_call: TRBV19
clone_size: .

cdr3_aa: CASSLKGRRGEQYF
cdr3_nt: TGTGCCAGCAGCTTAAAAGGCCGGCGGGGCGAGCAGTACTTC
cdr3_length: 14
d_call: .
j_call: TRBJ2-7
v_call: TRBV7-2
clone_size: .

cdr3_aa: CASSSPWGLSSYNEQFF
cdr3_nt: TGTGCCAGCAGTTCCCCCTGGGGCCTGAGCTCCTACAATGAGCAGTTCTTC
cdr3_length: 17
d_call: .
j_call: TRBJ2-1
v_call: TRBV27
clone_size: .